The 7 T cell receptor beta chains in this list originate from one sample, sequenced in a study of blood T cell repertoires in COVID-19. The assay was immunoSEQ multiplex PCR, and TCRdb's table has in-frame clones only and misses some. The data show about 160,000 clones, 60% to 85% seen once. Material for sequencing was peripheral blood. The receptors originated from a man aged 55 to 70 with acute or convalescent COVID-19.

CDR3: CASSQTTNSYEQYF. CDR3 nucleotide sequence: TGCGCCAGCAGCCAGACTACAAATTCCTACGAGCAGTACTTC. The chain uses TRBV4-1 and TRBJ2-7, with TRBD2 as a possible D gene (5 bases). V was cut by 3 bases and J by 1 base, with 10 bases left in between. There are 14 residues in the CDR3. CDR1 and CDR2 (germline): MGHRA, YSYEKL.

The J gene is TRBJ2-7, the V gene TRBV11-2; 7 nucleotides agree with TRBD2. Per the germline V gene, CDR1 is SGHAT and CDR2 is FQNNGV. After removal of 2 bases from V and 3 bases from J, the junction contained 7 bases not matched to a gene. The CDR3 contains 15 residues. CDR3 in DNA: TGTGCCAGCAGCTTATCCCAGGGAGGGCTCTACGAGCAGTACTTC. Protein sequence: CASSLSQGGLYEQYF.

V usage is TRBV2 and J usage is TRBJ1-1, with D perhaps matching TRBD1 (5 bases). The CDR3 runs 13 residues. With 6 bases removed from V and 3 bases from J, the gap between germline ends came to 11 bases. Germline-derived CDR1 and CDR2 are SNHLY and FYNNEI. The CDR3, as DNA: TGTGCCAGCAGGGAGGAGGGGTACACTGAAGCTTTCTTT. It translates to CASREEGYTEAFF.

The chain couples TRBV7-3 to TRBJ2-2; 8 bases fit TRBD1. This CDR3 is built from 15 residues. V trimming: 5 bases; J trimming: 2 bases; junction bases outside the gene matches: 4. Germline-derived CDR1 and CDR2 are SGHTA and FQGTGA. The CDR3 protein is CASSVDRANTGELFF. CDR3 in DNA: TGTGCCAGCAGCGTGGACAGGGCCAACACCGGGGAGCTGTTTTTT.

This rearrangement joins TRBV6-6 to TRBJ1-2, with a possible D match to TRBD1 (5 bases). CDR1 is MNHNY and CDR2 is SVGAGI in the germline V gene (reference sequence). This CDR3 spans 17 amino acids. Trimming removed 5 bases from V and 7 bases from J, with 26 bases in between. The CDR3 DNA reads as TGTGCCAGCAGTCCTAATTCCATCGGACCGGCCGGGGGTGGCTACACCTTC. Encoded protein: CASSPNSIGPAGGGYTF.

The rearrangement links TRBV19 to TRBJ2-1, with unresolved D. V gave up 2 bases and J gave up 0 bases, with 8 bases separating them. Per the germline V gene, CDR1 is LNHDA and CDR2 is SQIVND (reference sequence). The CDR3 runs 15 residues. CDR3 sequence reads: CASSIYTASYNEQFF. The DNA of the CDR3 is TGTGCCAGTAGTATATATACAGCCTCCTACAATGAGCAGTTCTTC.

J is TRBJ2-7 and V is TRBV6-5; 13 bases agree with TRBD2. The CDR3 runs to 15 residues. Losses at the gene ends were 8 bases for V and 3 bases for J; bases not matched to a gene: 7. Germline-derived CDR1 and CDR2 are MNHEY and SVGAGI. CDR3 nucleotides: TGTGCCAGCGACTCCGGGACTAGCGGGGACTACGAGCAGTACTTC. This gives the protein CASDSGTSGDYEQYF.